The sequence of this T cell receptor (beta chain) was determined in a study of blood T cell repertoires in COVID-19. Study overall: The cDNA or gDNA used as material had been derived from T cells, B-cell-depleted T cells, or PBMCs.

As processed by the authors: Amplifying reference gene primers gave estimates of nucleated cell counts. The method was immunoSEQ multiplex PCR; TCRdb's version includes in-frame clones alone and lacks a portion of them. From that table come the V and J calls and clone size; the DNA was used to work out D and trimming. The profile shows tens of thousands of clones, 83% of them singletons. The V and J ends lost 5 bases and 1 base respectively, with 5 bases between them. Germline-derived CDR1 and CDR2 are DFQATT and SNEGSKA (reference sequence). This CDR3 is 11 amino acids long. This chain links TRBV20-1 with TRBJ1-2; possible D gene TRBD1, 5 bases. The TCR sequence derives from a man between 40 and 49 years old with acute or convalescent COVID-19. Material for sequencing was peripheral blood. CDR3 nucleotide sequence: TGCAGTGCTGACAGTAACTATGGCTACACCTTC. This gives the protein CSADSNYGYTF.